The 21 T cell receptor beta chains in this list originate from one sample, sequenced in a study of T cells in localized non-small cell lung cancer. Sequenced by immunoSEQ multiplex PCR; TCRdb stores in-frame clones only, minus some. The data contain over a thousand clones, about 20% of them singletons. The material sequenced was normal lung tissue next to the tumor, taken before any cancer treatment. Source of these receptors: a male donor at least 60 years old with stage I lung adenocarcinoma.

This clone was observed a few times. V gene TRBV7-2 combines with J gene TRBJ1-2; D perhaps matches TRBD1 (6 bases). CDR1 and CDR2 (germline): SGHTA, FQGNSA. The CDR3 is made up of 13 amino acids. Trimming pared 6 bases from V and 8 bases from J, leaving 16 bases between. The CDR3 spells CASRPKGGVGYTF. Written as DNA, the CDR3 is TGTGCCAGCAGGCCCAAAGGGGGAGTCGGCTACACCTTC. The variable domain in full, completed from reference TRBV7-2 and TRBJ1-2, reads GAGVSQSPSNKVTEKGKDVELRCDPISGHTALYWYRQSLGQGLEFLIYFQGNSAPDKSGLPSDRFSAERTGGSVSTLTIQRTQQEDSAVYLCASRPKGGVGYTFGSGTRLTVV.

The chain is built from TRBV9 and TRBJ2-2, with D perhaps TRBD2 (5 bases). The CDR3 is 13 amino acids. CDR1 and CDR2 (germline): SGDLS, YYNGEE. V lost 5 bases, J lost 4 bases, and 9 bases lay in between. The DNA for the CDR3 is TGTGCCAGCAGGGAAGAGGGCACCGGGGAGCTGTTTTTT. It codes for CASREEGTGELFF.

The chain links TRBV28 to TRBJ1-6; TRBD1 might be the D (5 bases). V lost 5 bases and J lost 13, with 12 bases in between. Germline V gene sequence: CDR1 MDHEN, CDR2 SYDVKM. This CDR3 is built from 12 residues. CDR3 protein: CASSPPRGPLHF. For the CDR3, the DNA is TGTGCCAGCAGTCCTCCTAGGGGTCCCCTCCACTTT.

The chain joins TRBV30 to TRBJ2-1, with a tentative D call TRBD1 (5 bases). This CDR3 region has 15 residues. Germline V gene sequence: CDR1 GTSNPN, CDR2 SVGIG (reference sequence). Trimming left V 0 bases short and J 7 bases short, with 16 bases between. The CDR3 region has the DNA TGTGCCTGGAGTGTACAAGTAGGGGCATGGAATGAGCAGTTCTTC. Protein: CAWSVQVGAWNEQFF.

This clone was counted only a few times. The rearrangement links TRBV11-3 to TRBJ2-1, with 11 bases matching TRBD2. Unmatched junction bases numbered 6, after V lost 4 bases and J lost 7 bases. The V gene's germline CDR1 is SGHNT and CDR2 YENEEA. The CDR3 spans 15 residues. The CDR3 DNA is TGTGCCAGCAGCTACCTAGCGGGGGGCACTAATGAGCAGTTCTTC. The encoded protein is CASSYLAGGTNEQFF.

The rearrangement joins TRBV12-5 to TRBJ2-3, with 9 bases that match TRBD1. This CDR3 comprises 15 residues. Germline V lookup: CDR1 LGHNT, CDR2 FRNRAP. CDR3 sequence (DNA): TGTGCCAGCACCGGGCACCGGGACAGGGTAGATACGCAGTATTTT. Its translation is CASTGHRDRVDTQYF.

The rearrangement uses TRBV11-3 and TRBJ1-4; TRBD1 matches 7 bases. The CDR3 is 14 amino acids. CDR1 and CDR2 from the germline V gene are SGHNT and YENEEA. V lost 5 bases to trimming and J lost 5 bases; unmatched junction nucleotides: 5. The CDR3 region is CASSPTTGNEKLFF. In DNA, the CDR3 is TGTGCCAGCAGCCCCACGACAGGGAATGAAAAACTGTTTTTT.

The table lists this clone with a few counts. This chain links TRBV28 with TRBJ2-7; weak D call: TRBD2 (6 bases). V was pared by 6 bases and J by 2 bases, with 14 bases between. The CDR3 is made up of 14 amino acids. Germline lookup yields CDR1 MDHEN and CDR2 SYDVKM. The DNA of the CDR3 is TGTGCCAGCAGCGGGGGAGCTATGCCCTACGAGCAGTACTTC. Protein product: CASSGGAMPYEQYF.

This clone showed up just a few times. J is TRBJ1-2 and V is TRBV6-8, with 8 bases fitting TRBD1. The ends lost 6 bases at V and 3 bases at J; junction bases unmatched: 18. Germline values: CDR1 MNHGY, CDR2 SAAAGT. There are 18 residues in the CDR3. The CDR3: CASSRNGAGGLRDYGYTF. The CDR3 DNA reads TGTGCCAGCAGCCGAAATGGGGCAGGGGGCCTCAGGGACTATGGCTACACCTTC.

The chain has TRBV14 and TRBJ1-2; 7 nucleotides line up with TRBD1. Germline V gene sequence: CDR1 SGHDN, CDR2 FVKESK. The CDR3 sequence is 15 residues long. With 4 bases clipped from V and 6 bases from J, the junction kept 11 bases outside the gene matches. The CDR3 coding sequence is TGTGCCAGCAGCCCTGGAAACAGGGGACTGGATGGCTACACCTTC. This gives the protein CASSPGNRGLDGYTF. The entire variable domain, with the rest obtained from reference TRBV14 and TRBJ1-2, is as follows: EAGVTQFPSHSVIEKGQTVTLRCDPISGHDNLYWYRRVMGKEIKFLLHFVKESKQDESGMPNNRFLAERTGGTYSTLKVQPAELEDSGVYFCASSPGNRGLDGYTFGSGTRLTVV.

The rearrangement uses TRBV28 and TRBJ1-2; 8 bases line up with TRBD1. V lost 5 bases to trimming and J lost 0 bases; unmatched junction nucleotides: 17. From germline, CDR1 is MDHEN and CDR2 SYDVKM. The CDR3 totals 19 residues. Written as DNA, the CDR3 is TGTGCCAGCAGTAAAGGACAGGGTGGATATTTCGGAGCTAACTATGGCTACACCTTC. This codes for CASSKGQGGYFGANYGYTF.

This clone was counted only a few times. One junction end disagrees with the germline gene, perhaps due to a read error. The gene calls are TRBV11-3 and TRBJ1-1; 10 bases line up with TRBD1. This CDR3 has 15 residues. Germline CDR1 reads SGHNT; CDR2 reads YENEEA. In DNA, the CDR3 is TGTGCCAGCAGATTAGGGGACAGGGGCTTCTCTGAAGCTTTCTTT. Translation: CASRLGDRGFSEAFF.

The CDR3 bases are TGCAGCGTGGACCGGGATTACAATGAGCAGTTCTTC. It yields the protein CSVDRDYNEQFF. This chain uses TRBV29-1 with TRBJ2-1, with D perhaps TRBD2 (5 bases). The CDR3 has 12 residues. Per germline, CDR1 SQVTM and CDR2 ANQGSEA. V was clipped by 6 bases and J by 4 bases, with 10 bases between them.

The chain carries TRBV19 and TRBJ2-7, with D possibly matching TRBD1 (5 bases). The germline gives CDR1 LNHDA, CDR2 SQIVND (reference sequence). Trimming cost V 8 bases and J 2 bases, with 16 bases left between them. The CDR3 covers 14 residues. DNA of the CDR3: TGTGCCAGTGCAAAACAAACAGGTACCTACGAGCAGTACTTC. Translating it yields CASAKQTGTYEQYF.

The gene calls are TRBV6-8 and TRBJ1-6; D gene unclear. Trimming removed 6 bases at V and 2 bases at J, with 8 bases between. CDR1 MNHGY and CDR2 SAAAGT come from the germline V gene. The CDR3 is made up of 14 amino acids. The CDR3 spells CASSAGPYNSPLHF. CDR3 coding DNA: TGTGCCAGCAGCGCCGGGCCCTATAATTCACCCCTCCACTTT.

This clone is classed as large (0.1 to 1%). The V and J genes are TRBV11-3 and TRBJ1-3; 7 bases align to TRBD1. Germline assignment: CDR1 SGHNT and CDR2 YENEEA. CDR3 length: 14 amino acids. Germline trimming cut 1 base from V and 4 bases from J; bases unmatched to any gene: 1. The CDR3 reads CASSLGGQGNTIYF. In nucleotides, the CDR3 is TGTGCCAGCAGCTTAGGGGGACAGGGAAACACCATATATTTT.

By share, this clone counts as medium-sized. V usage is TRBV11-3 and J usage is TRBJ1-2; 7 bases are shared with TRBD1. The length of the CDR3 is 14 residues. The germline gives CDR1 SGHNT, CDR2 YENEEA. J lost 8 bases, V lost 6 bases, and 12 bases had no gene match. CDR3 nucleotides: TGTGCCAGCAGACCCTCCGGAGGGGGCAACGGCTACACCTTC. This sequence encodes CASRPSGGGNGYTF.

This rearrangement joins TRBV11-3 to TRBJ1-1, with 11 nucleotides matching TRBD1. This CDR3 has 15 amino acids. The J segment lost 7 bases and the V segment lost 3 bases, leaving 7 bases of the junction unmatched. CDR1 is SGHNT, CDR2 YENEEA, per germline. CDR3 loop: CASSLGGQGAIEAFF. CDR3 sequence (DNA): TGTGCCAGCAGCTTGGGAGGACAGGGGGCGATTGAAGCTTTCTTT.

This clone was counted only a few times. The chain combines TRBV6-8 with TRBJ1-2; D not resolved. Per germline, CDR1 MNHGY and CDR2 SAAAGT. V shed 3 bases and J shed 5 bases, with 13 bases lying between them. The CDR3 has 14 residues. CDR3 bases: TGTGCCAGCAGTTATATCGACATTCCATATGGCTACACCTTC. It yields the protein CASSYIDIPYGYTF.

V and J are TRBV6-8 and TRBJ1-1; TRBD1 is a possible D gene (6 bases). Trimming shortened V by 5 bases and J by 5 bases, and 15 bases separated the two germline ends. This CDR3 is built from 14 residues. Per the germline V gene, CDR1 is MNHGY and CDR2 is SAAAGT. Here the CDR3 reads CASSVDRHGTEAFF. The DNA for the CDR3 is TGTGCCAGCAGTGTTGACAGGCACGGGACTGAAGCTTTCTTT.

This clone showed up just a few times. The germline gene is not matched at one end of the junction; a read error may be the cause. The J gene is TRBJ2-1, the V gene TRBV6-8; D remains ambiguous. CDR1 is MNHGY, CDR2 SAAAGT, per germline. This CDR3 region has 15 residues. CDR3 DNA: TGTGCCAGCAGTTACTCCCGGCTAAGCTACACTGAGCAGTTCTTC. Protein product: CASSYSRLSYTEQFF.